Sequencing of this T cell receptor beta chain was carried out in a study of technical replicates of blood from a few donors. The repertoire was sequenced with immunoSEQ multiplex PCR; TCRdb's copy has only in-frame clones and lacks some. Among 13,000 to 15,000 clones listed, 70% to 90% were seen once. This clone was seen more than once but under ten times. This TCR was recovered from a human donor in good health. Sequencing input: PBMCs.

This chain's CDR3 is CASSLSLAGTTTTYNEQFF. CDR3 bases: TGCGCCAGCAGCTTATCTCTAGCGGGAACCACGACAACCTACAATGAGCAGTTCTTC. The rearrangement uses TRBV5-1 and TRBJ2-1; 9 positions agree with TRBD2. The ends lost 2 bases at V and 2 bases at J; junction bases unmatched: 14. Germline-derived CDR1 and CDR2 are SGHRS and YFSETQ. The CDR3 has 19 amino acids.